This TCR beta chain was found in a study of molecular identifiers for immune sequencing clone quantification. Study-wide points: Naive cells had under 1% of molecules in clones above 20 RNA copies, effectors over 98%.

TCRdb ran MiXCR on the PCR reads and lists one entry per CDR3 protein. The sample has 85,000 to 90,000 distinct CDR3 sequences, around 25% seen once. Comments on this clonotype: The antigen is undetermined. A read error may account for a junction end that differs from germline.

Sequenced: naive CD8+ T cells from blood, with Jurkat cell RNA spiked in. Subset described: FACS-sorted CD8+CD4-CCR7+CD45RA+ naive T cells. The sequence was collected from a human donor in good health. Some libraries in this study had Jurkat cell RNA spiked in.

Here the CDR3 reads CASSSRTGGSSSYNGQFF. The CDR3 nucleotides read TGTGCCAGCAGCTCGCGGACTGGCGGGAGTAGCTCCTACAATGGGCAGTTCTTC. The chain links TRBV7-2 to TRBJ2-1, with TRBD2 matching 7 bases. From germline, CDR1 is SGHTA and CDR2 FQGNSA. The CDR3 is 18 amino acids.